The rows below give T cell receptor beta chains drawn from one sample of a study of blood T cell repertoires in COVID-19. Produced via immunoSEQ multiplex PCR; TCRdb's table is partial and in-frame only. The table has under 200,000 clones, around 80% seen once. The sequenced sample consisted of peripheral blood. These receptors came from a man aged 60 to 75 with acute or convalescent COVID-19. Each CDR3 is given with its conserved first and last residue. Fields, in order: V gene, CDR3 protein.

TRBV6-1	CASSDHIRGQETQYF
TRBV9	CASSVARRENTDTQYF
TRBV18	CASSPSRGLAGELFF
TRBV5-1	CASSDQGTGNTIYF
TRBV6-6	CASSYLGQGAYEQYF
TRBV5-4	CASSSEDREYEQYF
TRBV5-1	CASSLGLELSYEQYF
TRBV7-9	CASSVTYEQYF
TRBV27	CASSLSRGAYNEQFF
TRBV29-1	CSVERLDSYEQYF
TRBV19	CASSIQGGLYGYTF